This TCR beta chain was found in a study of T cell responses to AZD1222 COVID-19 vaccine. Overall study findings and caveats: Unmutated variant regions are reportedly the target of nearly half of TCRs that are spike-specific. Clonal diversity was possibly underestimated, and the donors were mostly white British, with more females.

CDR1 is SGDLS, CDR2 YYNGEE, per germline. V lost 2 bases, J lost 6 bases, and 9 bases stayed unmatched. The CDR3 totals 17 residues. Data came from immunoSEQ multiplex PCR; TCRdb stores just in-frame clones and leaves some out. The profile shows about 130,000 clones, around 90% of them singletons. As to this clone: The antigen is not known.

The chain couples TRBV9 to TRBJ1-6; TRBD1 matches 9 bases. Sequences were derived from peripheral blood, sampled on day 0 of AZD1222 vaccination. The TCR originated in an adult in good health. The chain's CDR3 is CASSVRSTGGSNSPLHF. For the CDR3, the DNA is TGTGCCAGCAGCGTCAGGTCCACAGGGGGCTCTAATTCACCCCTCCACTTT.